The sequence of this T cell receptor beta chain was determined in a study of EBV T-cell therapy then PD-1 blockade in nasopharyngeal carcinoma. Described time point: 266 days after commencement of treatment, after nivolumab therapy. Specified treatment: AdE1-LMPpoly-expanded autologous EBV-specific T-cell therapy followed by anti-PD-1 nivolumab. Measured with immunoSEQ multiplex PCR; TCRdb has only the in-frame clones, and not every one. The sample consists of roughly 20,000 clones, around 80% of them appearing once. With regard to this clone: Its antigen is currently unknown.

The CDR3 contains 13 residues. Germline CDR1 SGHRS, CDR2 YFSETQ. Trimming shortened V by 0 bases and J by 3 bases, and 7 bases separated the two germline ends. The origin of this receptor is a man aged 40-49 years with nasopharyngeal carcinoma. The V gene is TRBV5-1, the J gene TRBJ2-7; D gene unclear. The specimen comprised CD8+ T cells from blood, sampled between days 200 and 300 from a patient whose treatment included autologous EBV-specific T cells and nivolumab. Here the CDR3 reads CASSLGTFYEQYF. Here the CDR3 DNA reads TGCGCCAGCAGCTTGGGCACGTTCTACGAGCAGTACTTC.